A single sample is the source of the 15 T cell receptor beta chains below, sequenced in a study of STAT5B mutations in CD4+ large granular lymphocyte leukemia (dated by TCRdb to between 2020 and 2023). Library preparation used the immunoSEQ multiplex PCR assay. Not all clones reach the TCRdb copy of this immuneACCESS table, which keeps in-frame sequences only. Checked studies attribute under half of the gap to unresolved V genes and leave the rest unexplained. The sample contains more than 20,000 clones, roughly 77% of them found a single time. 30% of the sample comes from the top ten. Source material: CD4+ T cells from blood buffy coats. The receptor source for this set is a human donor in good health.

V usage is TRBV14 and J usage is TRBJ2-1, with D perhaps matching TRBD2 (6 bases). The CDR3 loop spans 14 amino acids. Trimming left V 3 bases short and J 3 bases short, with 9 bases between. From germline, CDR1 is SGHDN and CDR2 FVKESK. CDR3: CASSQAGIYNEQFF. The CDR3 coding sequence is TGTGCCAGCAGCCAGGCGGGGATCTACAATGAGCAGTTCTTC.

The chain joins TRBV27 to TRBJ2-7, with TRBD2 matching 8 bases. The CDR3 spans 12 residues. Losses at the gene ends were 7 bases for V and 6 bases for J; bases not matched to a gene: 5. The germline V gene encodes CDR1 MNHEY and CDR2 SMNVEV (reference sequence). The CDR3 protein is CASTSGGGEQYF. The CDR3 region has the DNA TGTGCCAGCACCTCCGGGGGGGGCGAGCAGTACTTC.

This clone was seen only once. The CDR3 sequence is CASSSYRDGSALEQFF. CDR3 DNA: TGTGCCAGCAGCTCTTACAGGGATGGATCCGCGCTTGAGCAGTTCTTC. The V gene is TRBV7-2, the J gene TRBJ2-1; TRBD1 might be the D (6 bases). The CDR3 covers 16 residues. Germline CDR1 and CDR2: SGHTA and FQGNSA. The V gene lost 4 bases and the J gene lost 9 bases, with 22 bases spanning the gap.

This chain joins TRBV5-5 and TRBJ2-2; D is uncertain. Deletions cut 0 bases from V and 3 bases from J, with 12 bases between. CDR1 is SGHKS, CDR2 YYEKEE, per germline (reference sequence). The CDR3 loop spans 16 amino acids. The CDR3 DNA follows: TGTGCCAGCAGCTTGGTTCAGGTGTTGGACACCGGGGAGCTGTTTTTT. Protein: CASSLVQVLDTGELFF.

The chain is built from TRBV2 and TRBJ1-6; TRBD1 is a possible D gene (5 bases). Germline V lookup: CDR1 SNHLY, CDR2 FYNNEI. This CDR3 has 15 amino acids. Trimming pared 2 bases from V and 8 bases from J, leaving 13 bases between. The CDR3 DNA sequence: TGTGCCAGCAGTGAATATGGGATGGGGGATTCACCCCTCCACTTT. It yields the protein CASSEYGMGDSPLHF.

The J gene is TRBJ1-1, the V gene TRBV7-3, with unresolved D. The V gene lost 1 base and the J gene lost 0 bases, with 3 bases spanning the gap. The CDR3 is 13 amino acids. Per germline, CDR1 SGHTA and CDR2 FQGTGA. The CDR3 nucleotides read TGTGCCAGCAGCTTAATCCTGAACACTGAAGCTTTCTTT. This encodes CASSLILNTEAFF. Using reference TRBV7-3 and TRBJ1-1 for the parts outside the CDR3, the full variable domain is GAGVSQTPSNKVTEKGKYVELRCDPISGHTALYWYRQSLGQGPEFLIYFQGTGAADDSGLPNDRFFAVRPEGSVSTLKIQRTERGDSAVYLCASSLILNTEAFFGQGTRLTVV.

This clone appeared a few times. The CDR3 sequence is CASSPTGDNTDTQYF. The CDR3 bases are TGTGCCAGCAGTCCGACAGGGGATAACACAGATACGCAGTATTTT. The chain has TRBV7-8 and TRBJ2-3; TRBD1 matches 8 bases. With 6 bases clipped from V and 2 bases from J, the junction kept 7 bases outside the gene matches. The CDR3 has 15 amino acids. Germline assignment: CDR1 SGHVS and CDR2 FQNEAQ.

The chain has TRBV7-2 and TRBJ1-1; 7 bases agree with TRBD1. The CDR3 covers 14 residues. V was pared by 2 bases and J by 6 bases, with 6 bases of the junction left unmatched. CDR1 and CDR2 (germline): SGHTA, FQGNSA. CDR3 loop: CASSLSGGQAEAFF. CDR3 coding DNA: TGTGCCAGCAGCTTAAGTGGAGGACAGGCTGAAGCTTTCTTT.

The J gene is TRBJ2-1, the V gene TRBV18; D is uncertain. The V and J ends lost 2 bases and 1 base respectively, with 6 bases between them. The CDR3 is 14 amino acids. Germline lookup yields CDR1 KGHSH and CDR2 LQKENI. The CDR3 DNA reads TGTGCCAGCTCACCAACGACTTCCTACAATGAGCAGTTCTTC. Encoded protein: CASSPTTSYNEQFF.

This clone occurred a few times. The chain combines TRBV7-6 with TRBJ2-7; D gene uncertain. The CDR3 is 13 residues long. Germline V gives CDR1 SGHVS, CDR2 FNYEAQ. V was cut by 5 bases and J by 0 bases, with 8 bases left in between. In DNA form, the CDR3 reads TGTGCCAGCAGCCAAACCCACTCCTACGAGCAGTACTTC. Translated, it gives CASSQTHSYEQYF.

The chain couples TRBV29-1 to TRBJ2-3, with 7 bases matching TRBD2. CDR1 and CDR2 (germline): SQVTM, ANQGSEA. The CDR3 is 15 residues long. V lost 6 bases and J lost 2; bases outside the gene matches: 11. The chain's CDR3 is CSVLTAGQSTDTQYF. The CDR3 DNA is TGCAGCGTCCTAACAGCGGGGCAATCCACAGATACGCAGTATTTT.

The genes are TRBV2 and TRBJ1-1; 7 bases line up with TRBD1. V was clipped by 5 bases and J by 4 bases; unmatched bases: 10. This CDR3 comprises 15 residues. CDR1 and CDR2 from the germline V gene are SNHLY and FYNNEI. The CDR3 sequence is CASSPRQGGSTEAFF. The CDR3 DNA is TGTGCCAGCAGTCCACGACAGGGCGGGAGCACTGAAGCTTTCTTT.

The chain is built from TRBV2 and TRBJ2-7, with D maybe TRBD2 (7 bases). V was cut by 6 bases and J by 4 bases, with 19 bases left in between. The CDR3 runs to 15 residues. The germline CDR1 and CDR2 sequences are SNHLY and FYNNEI. CDR3: CASRTGGGLVYEQYF. The CDR3 DNA follows: TGTGCCAGCAGGACCGGCGGGGGCCTAGTATACGAGCAGTACTTC. Combining the CDR3 with reference TRBV2 and TRBJ2-7 gives the whole variable domain EPEVTQTPSHQVTQMGQEVILRCVPISNHLYFYWYRQILGQKVEFLVSFYNNEISEKSEIFDDQFSVERPDGSNFTLKIRSTKLEDSAMYFCASRTGGGLVYEQYFGPGTRLTVT.

DNA of the CDR3: TGTGCCAGCAGTGAGATTATATCCTCCTACGAGCAGTACTTC. Encoded protein: CASSEIISSYEQYF. This sequence joins TRBV6-1 and TRBJ2-7; the D is unclear. V was pared by 3 bases and J by 0 bases, with 9 bases between. The CDR3 length is 14 residues. CDR1 is MNHNS, CDR2 SASEGT, per germline.

This clone has a single count. The V gene is TRBV18, the J gene TRBJ1-2, with a weak D call TRBD1 (6 bases). Deletions cut 6 bases from V and 8 bases from J, with 16 bases between. The germline V gene encodes CDR1 KGHSH and CDR2 LQKENI. This CDR3 contains 13 residues. CDR3 sequence reads: CASSADRSGGYTF. CDR3 nucleotides: TGTGCCAGCTCTGCCGACAGGTCGGGCGGCTACACCTTC. Complete variable domain (other parts from reference TRBV18 and TRBJ1-2): NAGVMQNPRHLVRRRGQEARLRCSPMKGHSHVYWYRQLPEEGLKFMVYLQKENIIDESGMPKERFSAEFPKEGPSILRIQQVVRGDSAAYFCASSADRSGGYTFGSGTRLTVV.